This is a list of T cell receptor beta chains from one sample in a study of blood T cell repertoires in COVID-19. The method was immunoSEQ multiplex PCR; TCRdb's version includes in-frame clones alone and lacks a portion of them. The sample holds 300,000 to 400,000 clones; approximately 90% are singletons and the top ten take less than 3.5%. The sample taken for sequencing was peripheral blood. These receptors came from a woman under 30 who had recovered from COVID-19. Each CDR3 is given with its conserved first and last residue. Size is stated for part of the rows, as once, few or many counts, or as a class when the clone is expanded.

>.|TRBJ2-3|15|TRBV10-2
CASRAVREGTDTQYF
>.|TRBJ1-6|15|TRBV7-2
CASSFMGQKNSPLHF
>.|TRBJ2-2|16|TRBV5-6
CASSSLRGAKTGELFF
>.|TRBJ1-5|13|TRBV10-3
CAIRLDRDQPQHF
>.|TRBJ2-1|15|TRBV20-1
CSASVDRTGIAEQFF
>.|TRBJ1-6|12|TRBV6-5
CASSRLNSPLHF
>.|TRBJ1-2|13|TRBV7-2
CASSLSLNYGYTF
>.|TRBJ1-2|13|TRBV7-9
CATQAGVVYGYTF
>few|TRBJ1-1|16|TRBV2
CASREKVWQDNTEAFF
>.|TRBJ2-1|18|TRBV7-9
CASSLGDSLAGERNEQFF
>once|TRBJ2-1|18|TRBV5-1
CASSLGLAGGTSYNEQFF
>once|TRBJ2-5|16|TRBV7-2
CASSRQSASPLETQYF
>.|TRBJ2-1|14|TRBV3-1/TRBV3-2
CASSQLAGPNEQFF
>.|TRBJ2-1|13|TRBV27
CASGGGPGLKQFF
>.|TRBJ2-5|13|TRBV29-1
CSVDAAEQETQYF
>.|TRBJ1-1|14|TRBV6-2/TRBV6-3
CASSYAPGRFEAFF
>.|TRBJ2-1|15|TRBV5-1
CASSLIGTSPNEQFF
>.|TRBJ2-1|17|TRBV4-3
CASSLKGAGVAGDEQFF
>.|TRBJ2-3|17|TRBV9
CASSVGLAGGSTHTQYF
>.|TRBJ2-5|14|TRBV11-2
CASSFWDREETQYF
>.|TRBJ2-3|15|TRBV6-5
CASSYGTGRADTQYF
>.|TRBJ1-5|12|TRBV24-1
CATGGGSQPQHF
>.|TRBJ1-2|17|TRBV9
CASSDRTGGAKNYGYTF
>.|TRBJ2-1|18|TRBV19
CASSTLQTRRRFNNEQFF
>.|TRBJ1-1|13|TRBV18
CASSAGQDTEAFF
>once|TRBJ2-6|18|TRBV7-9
CASSSSGGSLSGANVLTF
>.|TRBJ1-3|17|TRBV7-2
CASSLPNRFLSGNTIYF
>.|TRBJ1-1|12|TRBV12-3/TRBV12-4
CASSSRGTEAFF
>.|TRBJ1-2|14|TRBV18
CASSPTNPTPGYTF
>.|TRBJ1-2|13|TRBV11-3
CASSSSGGSGYTF
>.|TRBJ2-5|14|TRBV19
CASSSRKGAETQYF
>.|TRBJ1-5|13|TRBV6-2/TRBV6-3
CASSRTLNQPQHF
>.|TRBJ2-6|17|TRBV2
CASSEPQGGSGANVLTF
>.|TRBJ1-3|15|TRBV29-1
CSVEGYGSSGNTIYF
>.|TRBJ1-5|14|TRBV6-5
CASQRSGSNQPQHF
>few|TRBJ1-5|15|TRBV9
CASSPSGDRNQPQHF
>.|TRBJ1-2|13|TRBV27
CASRQGLAYGYTF
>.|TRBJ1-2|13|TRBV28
CASTPTANYGYTF
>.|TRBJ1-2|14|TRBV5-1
CASSFREGGYGYTF
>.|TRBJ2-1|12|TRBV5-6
CASSKRLNEQFF
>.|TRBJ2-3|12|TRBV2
CASSQSTDTQYF
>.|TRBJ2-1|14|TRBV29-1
CSVDTAGLYNEQFF
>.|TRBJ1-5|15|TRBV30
CAWSDGVGGDQPQHF
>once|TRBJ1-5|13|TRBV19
CASSTGSNQPQHF
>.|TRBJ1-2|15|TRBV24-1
CATSDHRGRVGGYTF
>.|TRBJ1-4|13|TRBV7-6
CASSLYSGEKLFF
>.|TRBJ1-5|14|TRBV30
CAWSVDSSNQPQHF
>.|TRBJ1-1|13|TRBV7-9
CASSLGPTTEAFF
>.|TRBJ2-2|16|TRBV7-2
CASSLGQGASTGELFF
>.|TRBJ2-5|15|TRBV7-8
CASSLDTTYQETQYF
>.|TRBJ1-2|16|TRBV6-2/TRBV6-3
CASSLSASGANYGYTF
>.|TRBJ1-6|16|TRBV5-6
CASSLTGQGENSPLHF